These 24 T cell receptor beta chains share one sample of origin, sequenced in a study of liver allograft versus peripheral blood T cells. At the level of the study: A comparison was made between T cell receptor repertoires in transplanted livers and those in recipients' peripheral blood.

TCRdb fed the reads into MiXCR, producing one record per CDR3 protein. The data hold about 13,000 distinct CDR3 sequences, with 18% observed a single time. The receptors were gathered from a human patient who had a liver transplant. Certain T cells may be donor cells from the graft.

This sequence joins TRBV5-3 and TRBJ1-5, with D maybe TRBD1 (6 bases). TRBV5-3 is filed as an ORF, its function uncertain. Deletions cut 1 base from V and 2 bases from J, with 22 bases between. The length of the CDR3 is 19 residues. CDR3 sequence: CARSLNETGGENRNQPQHF. DNA of the CDR3: TGTGCCAGAAGCTTGAATGAAACGGGGGGCGAGAATCGCAATCAGCCCCAGCATTTT.

This clonotype was counted ten times or more. The V call is TRBV19, the J call TRBJ1-3; D may be TRBD1 (5 bases). Trimming took off 3 bases at V and 6 bases at J, with 9 bases between the two ends. Per germline, CDR1 LNHDA and CDR2 SQIVND (reference sequence). The CDR3 is 13 residues long. The CDR3: CASSIKGPNTIYF. In nucleotides, the CDR3 is TGTGCCAGTAGTATCAAGGGACCAAACACCATATATTTT.

V usage is TRBV11-2 and J usage is TRBJ1-6, with TRBD1 as a possible D gene (5 bases). The V end lost 0 bases, the J end lost 6 bases, and 9 bases lay between the germline ends. The CDR3 consists of 15 residues. CDR1 SGHAT and CDR2 FQNNGV come from the germline V gene. In DNA, the CDR3 is TGTGCCAGCAGCTTAGAACCAGGGTCTAATTCACCCCTCCACTTT. Translation: CASSLEPGSNSPLHF.

This clonotype showed up many times. The chain employs TRBV6-6 and TRBJ1-5; 10 bases map to TRBD1. The CDR3 has 17 amino acids. The J segment lost 1 base and the V segment lost 6 bases, leaving 9 bases of the junction unmatched. CDR1 is MNHNY and CDR2 is SVGAGI in the germline V gene (reference sequence). The chain's CDR3 is CASSKGQGVPSNQPQHF. For the CDR3, the DNA is TGTGCCAGCAGCAAAGGACAGGGGGTACCGAGCAATCAGCCCCAGCATTTT.

This clonotype is labeled as medium-sized. This chain uses TRBV6-2 or TRBV6-3 with TRBJ2-1, with D hard to call. This CDR3 region has 12 residues. Germline V gives CDR1 MNHEY, CDR2 SVGEGT. V shed 5 bases and J shed 9 bases, with 11 bases lying between them. CDR3 in amino acids: CASSLVSGEQFF. CDR3 nucleotides: TGTGCCAGCAGTCTAGTCTCGGGTGAGCAGTTCTTC.

This clonotype was counted many times. The rearrangement joins TRBV7-2 to TRBJ2-1; D unclear. The CDR3 runs to 14 residues. Germline lookup yields CDR1 SGHTA and CDR2 FQGNSA. V lost 1 base to trimming and J lost 5 bases, with 9 bases between them. The CDR3 is CASSLGGNDNEQFF. Here the CDR3 DNA reads TGTGCCAGCAGCTTAGGAGGCAACGACAATGAGCAGTTCTTC.

The chain uses TRBV28 and TRBJ1-5, with TRBD1 matching over 7 bases. The V segment lost 1 base and the J segment 2 bases; nucleotides outside the gene matches: 5. CDR3 size: 16 residues. Germline CDR1 is MDHEN and CDR2 is SYDVKM. In nucleotides, the CDR3 is TGTGCCAGCAGTTTATCACAGGGGAGAGGCAATCAGCCCCAGCATTTT. Its protein is CASSLSQGRGNQPQHF.

With respect to this clonotype: Just one base apart from a much larger clone, this may be a read error. CDR3 nucleotides: TGTGCCATCAGTGAGAGCTACCGGGACTTAAGCAATCAGCCCCAGTATTTT. Its protein product is CAISESYRDLSNQPQYF. The V gene is TRBV10-3, the J gene TRBJ1-5; perhaps TRBD2 as D (6 bases). The end of the DNA fits TRBJ2-3 better, so the J call may be wrong. The CDR3 is 17 residues long. In germline, CDR1 is ENHRY, CDR2 SYGVKD.

This clonotype is categorized as medium-sized. V gene TRBV13 combines with J gene TRBJ1-1; 7 bases match TRBD1. The CDR3 totals 14 residues. From germline, CDR1 is PRHDT and CDR2 FYEKMQ (reference sequence). The junction had 4 bases not matched to a gene; V was cut back by 3 bases and J by 3 bases. The CDR3 DNA follows: TGTGCCAGCAGCTTGGACAGGCCTCACACTGAAGCTTTCTTT. Its translation: CASSLDRPHTEAFF.

By proportion, this clonotype is medium-sized. The rearrangement joins TRBV19 to TRBJ1-1; 7 bases fit TRBD1. There are 14 residues in the CDR3. The germline V gene encodes CDR1 LNHDA and CDR2 SQIVND (reference sequence). V gave up 10 bases and J gave up 1 base; unmatched junction bases: 9. CDR3 nucleotide sequence: TGTGCCACACGCCCCAACAGGGGGAACACTGAAGCTTTCTTT. Translation: CATRPNRGNTEAFF.

This clonotype is medium-sized. V usage is TRBV18 and J usage is TRBJ2-7; D may be TRBD2 (5 bases). The V end was cut by 3 bases, the J end by 5 bases, with 5 bases between. The CDR3 sequence is 11 residues long. The germline V gene has CDR1 KGHSH and CDR2 LQKENI. CDR3 nucleotides: TGTGCCAGCTCACCGCGGGACGAGCAGTACTTC. Translation: CASSPRDEQYF.

This clonotype counts as medium-sized (0.01 to 0.1%). CDR3 sequence: CSVVSPGPSPVTSFDNEQFF. The CDR3 DNA reads as TGCAGCGTAGTTTCTCCGGGACCGAGTCCTGTGACTAGTTTTGACAATGAGCAGTTCTTC. The V call is TRBV29-1, the J call TRBJ2-1; possible D gene TRBD2, 6 bases. V lost 6 bases, J lost 5 bases, and 35 bases lay in between. Germline V gives CDR1 SQVTM, CDR2 ANQGSEA. The CDR3 spans 20 residues.

This clonotype was detected only a few times. The chain has TRBV12-3 or TRBV12-4 and TRBJ2-1, with D perhaps TRBD2 (5 bases). V was trimmed by 6 bases and J by 1 base, leaving 10 bases between them. CDR3 length equals 14 residues. The CDR3 sequence: CASSPEGSYNEQFF. CDR3 DNA sequence: TGTGCCAGCAGCCCAGAGGGTTCCTACAATGAGCAGTTCTTC.

This clonotype has more than one count but fewer than ten. This chain connects TRBV20-1 to TRBJ2-7; no firm D call. The V and J ends lost 3 bases and 2 bases respectively, with 23 bases between them. Germline CDR1 and CDR2: DFQATT and SNEGSKA (reference sequence). The CDR3 covers 17 residues. The CDR3 loop is CSASHMRNWETAYEQYF. For the CDR3, the DNA is TGCAGTGCTAGCCATATGAGAAACTGGGAAACGGCCTACGAGCAGTACTTC.

The CDR3 coding sequence is TGTGCCAGCAGCGTAATAAGCGGGATTCACAATGAGCAGTTCTTC. Translating gives CASSVISGIHNEQFF. V usage is TRBV9 and J usage is TRBJ2-1, with 7 bases lining up with TRBD2. The junction had 6 bases not matched to a gene; V was cut back by 1 base and J by 5 bases. Germline V gives CDR1 SGDLS, CDR2 YYNGEE. This CDR3 spans 15 amino acids.

This clonotype has only a few counts. The chain combines TRBV27 with TRBJ2-1, with D hard to call. Trimming cost V 3 bases and J 4 bases, with 7 bases left between them. Germline V gives CDR1 MNHEY, CDR2 SMNVEV (reference sequence). This CDR3 has 13 amino acids. Here the CDR3 reads CASSFIGYNEQFF. CDR3 bases: TGTGCCAGCAGTTTCATCGGATACAATGAGCAGTTCTTC.

Ten or more counts support this clonotype. V is TRBV7-2 and J is TRBJ1-1, with a weak D call TRBD1 (6 bases). This CDR3 has 14 residues. V lost 0 bases to trimming and J lost 8 bases, with 13 bases between them. Per germline, CDR1 SGHTA and CDR2 FQGNSA. The CDR3: CASSLAGGRSEAFF. In DNA, the CDR3 is TGTGCCAGCAGCTTAGCGGGGGGGCGGTCCGAAGCTTTCTTT.

This clonotype was seen more than once but under ten times. The V call is TRBV27, the J call TRBJ1-1, with unresolved D. Trimming pared 4 bases from V and 1 base from J, leaving 7 bases between. The CDR3 loop spans 13 amino acids. CDR1 and CDR2 from the germline V gene are MNHEY and SMNVEV (reference sequence). The CDR3 nucleotides are TGTGCCAGCAGTTCAATAGAGAACACTGAAGCTTTCTTT. Its protein is CASSSIENTEAFF.

The chain has TRBV15 and TRBJ1-6; 7 nucleotides line up with TRBD1. This CDR3 comprises 16 residues. The J segment lost 10 bases and the V segment lost 3 bases, leaving 12 bases of the junction unmatched. Germline V gene sequence: CDR1 LNHNV, CDR2 YYDKDF (reference sequence). The CDR3, as DNA: TGTGCCACCAGCAGCGCGACAGGGCCCTGGGAATCACCCCTCCACTTT. Protein: CATSSATGPWESPLHF.

This clonotype appeared a single time. This clone may be a read error of a much larger clone one base away. The V call is TRBV5-4, the J call TRBJ2-1; 9 bases line up with TRBD2. The CDR3 has 16 residues. Germline V lookup: CDR1 SGHNT, CDR2 YYREEE (reference sequence). The DNA of the CDR3 is TGTACCAGCAGCTTGAATAGCGGGGGCTCCTACAATGAGCAGTTCTTC. The encoded protein is CTSSLNSGGSYNEQFF.

This clonotype has ten or more counts. The rearrangement joins TRBV18 to TRBJ2-5; D gene ambiguous. The ends were cut back, 1 base at V and 5 bases at J, with 8 bases in the middle. Germline values: CDR1 KGHSH, CDR2 LQKENI. There are 13 residues in the CDR3. The CDR3 region has the DNA TGTGCCAGCTCACCACATAGCAGGGAGACCCAGTACTTC. It specifies CASSPHSRETQYF.

This clonotype has only a few counts. The V call is TRBV14, the J call TRBJ2-5; D is possibly TRBD2 (7 bases). Germline V gene lookup returns CDR1 SGHDN and CDR2 FVKESK. V lost 4 bases and J 4 bases, leaving 10 bases between the germline ends. This CDR3 has 13 amino acids. CDR3 in amino acids: CASSPRGGETQYF. The CDR3, as DNA: TGTGCCAGCAGCCCAAGGGGGGGAGAGACCCAGTACTTC.

This clonotype is termed medium-sized. This chain joins TRBV24-1 and TRBJ2-1, with 11 bases fitting TRBD1. CDR3 length: 16 residues. The germline V gene encodes CDR1 KGHDR and CDR2 SFDVKD. V shed 3 bases, J shed 7 bases, and the junction held 7 bases outside the gene matches. As DNA, the CDR3 is TGTGCCACCAGTGATCCCGGGACAGGGGGTTATAATGAGCAGTTCTTC. Translated: CATSDPGTGGYNEQFF.

The chain uses TRBV28 and TRBJ1-5, with a possible D match to TRBD1 (6 bases). Trimming took 5 bases from V and 3 from J, leaving 20 bases between them. Germline V gene lookup returns CDR1 MDHEN and CDR2 SYDVKM. The CDR3 extends over 17 amino acids. The CDR3 DNA is TGTGCCAGCAGTAACCAAGTCCCAGGGGTGGCCAATCAGCCCCAGCATTTT. This translates into CASSNQVPGVANQPQHF.